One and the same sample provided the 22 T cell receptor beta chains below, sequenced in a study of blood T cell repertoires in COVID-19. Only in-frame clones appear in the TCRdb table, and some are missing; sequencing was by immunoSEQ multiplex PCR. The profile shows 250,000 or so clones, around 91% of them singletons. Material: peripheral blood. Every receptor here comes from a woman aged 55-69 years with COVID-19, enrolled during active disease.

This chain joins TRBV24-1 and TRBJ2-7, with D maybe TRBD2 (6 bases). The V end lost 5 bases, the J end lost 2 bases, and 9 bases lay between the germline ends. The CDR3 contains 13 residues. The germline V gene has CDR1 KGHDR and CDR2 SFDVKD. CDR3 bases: TGTGCCACCAGTGTGGGGGGAACCTACGAGCAGTACTTC. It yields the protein CATSVGGTYEQYF.

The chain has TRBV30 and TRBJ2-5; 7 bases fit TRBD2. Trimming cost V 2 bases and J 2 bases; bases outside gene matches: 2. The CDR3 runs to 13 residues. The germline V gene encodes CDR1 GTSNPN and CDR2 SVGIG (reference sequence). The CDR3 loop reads CAWSMGLQETQYF. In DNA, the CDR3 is TGTGCCTGGAGTATGGGACTACAAGAGACCCAGTACTTC. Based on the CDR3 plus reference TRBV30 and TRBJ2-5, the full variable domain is SQTIHQWPATLVQPVGSPLSLECTVEGTSNPNLYWYRQAAGRGLQLLFYSVGIGQISSEVPQNLSASRPQDRQFILSSKKLLLSDSGFYLCAWSMGLQETQYFGPGTRLLVL.

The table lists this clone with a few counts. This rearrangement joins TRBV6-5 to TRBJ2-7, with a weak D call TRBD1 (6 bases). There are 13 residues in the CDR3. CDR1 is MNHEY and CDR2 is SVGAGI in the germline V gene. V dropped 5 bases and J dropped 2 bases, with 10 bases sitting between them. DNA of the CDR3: TGTGCCAGCAGTCAGGGGCCAACCTACGAGCAGTACTTC. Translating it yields CASSQGPTYEQYF.

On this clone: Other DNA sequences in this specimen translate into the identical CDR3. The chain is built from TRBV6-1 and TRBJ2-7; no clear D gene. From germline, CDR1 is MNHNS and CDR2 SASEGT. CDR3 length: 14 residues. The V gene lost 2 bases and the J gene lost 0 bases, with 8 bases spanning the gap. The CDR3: CASSESLLSYEQYF. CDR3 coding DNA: TGTGCCAGCAGTGAATCCCTTCTCTCCTACGAGCAGTACTTC.

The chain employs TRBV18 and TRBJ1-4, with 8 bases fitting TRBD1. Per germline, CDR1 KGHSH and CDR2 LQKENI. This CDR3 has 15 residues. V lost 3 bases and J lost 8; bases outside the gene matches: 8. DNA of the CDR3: TGTGCCAGCTCACCCCGGGGGCAGGGGGCCGAAAAACTGTTTTTT. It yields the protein CASSPRGQGAEKLFF.

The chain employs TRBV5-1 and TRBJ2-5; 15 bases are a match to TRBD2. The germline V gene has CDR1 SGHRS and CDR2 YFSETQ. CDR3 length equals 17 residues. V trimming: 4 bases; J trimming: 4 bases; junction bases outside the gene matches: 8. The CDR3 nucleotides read TGCGCCAGCAGCATCCCGGGACTAGCGGGGGGACCAGAGACCCAGTACTTC. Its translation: CASSIPGLAGGPETQYF.

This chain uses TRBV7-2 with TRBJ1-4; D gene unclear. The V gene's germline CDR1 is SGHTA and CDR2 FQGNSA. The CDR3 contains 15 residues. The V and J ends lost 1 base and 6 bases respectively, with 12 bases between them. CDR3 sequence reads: CASSLENRGYEKLFF. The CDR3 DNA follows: TGTGCCAGCAGCTTAGAAAACAGAGGGTATGAAAAACTGTTTTTT.

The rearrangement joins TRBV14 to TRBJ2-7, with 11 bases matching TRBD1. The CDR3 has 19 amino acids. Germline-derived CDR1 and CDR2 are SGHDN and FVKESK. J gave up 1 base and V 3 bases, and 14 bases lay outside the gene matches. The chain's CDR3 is CASSQMYYTGQGASYEQYF. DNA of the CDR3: TGTGCCAGCAGCCAGATGTACTATACCGGACAGGGGGCTTCCTACGAGCAGTACTTC.

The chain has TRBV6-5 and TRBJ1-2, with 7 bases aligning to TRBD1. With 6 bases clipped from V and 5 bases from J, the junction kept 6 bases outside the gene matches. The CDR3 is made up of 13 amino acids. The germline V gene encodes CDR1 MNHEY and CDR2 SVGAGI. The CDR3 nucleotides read TGTGCCAGCAGAACCAGGGGGGTTTATGGCTACACCTTC. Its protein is CASRTRGVYGYTF.

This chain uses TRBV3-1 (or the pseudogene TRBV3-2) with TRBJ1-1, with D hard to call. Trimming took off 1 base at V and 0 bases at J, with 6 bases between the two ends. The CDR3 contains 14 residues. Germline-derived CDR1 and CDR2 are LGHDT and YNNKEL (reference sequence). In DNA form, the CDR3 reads TGTGCCAGCAGCCAAGCTCAGATGAACACTGAAGCTTTCTTT. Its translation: CASSQAQMNTEAFF.

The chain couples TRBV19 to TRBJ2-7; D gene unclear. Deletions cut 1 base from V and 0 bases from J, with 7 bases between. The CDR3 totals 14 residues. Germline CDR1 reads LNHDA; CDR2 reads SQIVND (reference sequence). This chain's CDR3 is CASSIGGNSYEQYF. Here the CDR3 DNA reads TGTGCCAGTAGTATAGGAGGCAACTCCTACGAGCAGTACTTC.

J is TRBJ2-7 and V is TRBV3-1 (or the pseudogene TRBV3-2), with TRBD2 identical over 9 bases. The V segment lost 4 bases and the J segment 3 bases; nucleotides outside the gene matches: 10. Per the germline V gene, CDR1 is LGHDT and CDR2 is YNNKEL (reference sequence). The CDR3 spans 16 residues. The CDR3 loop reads CASSLSVLAGIYEQYF. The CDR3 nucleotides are TGTGCCAGCAGCCTGAGCGTCCTAGCGGGGATCTACGAGCAGTACTTC.

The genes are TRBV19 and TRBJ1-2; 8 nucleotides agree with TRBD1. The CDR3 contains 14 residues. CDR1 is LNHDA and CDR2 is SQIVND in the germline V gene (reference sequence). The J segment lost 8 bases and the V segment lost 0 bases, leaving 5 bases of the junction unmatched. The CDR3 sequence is CASSIDQGARGYTF. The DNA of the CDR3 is TGTGCCAGTAGTATAGATCAGGGGGCGAGGGGCTACACCTTC. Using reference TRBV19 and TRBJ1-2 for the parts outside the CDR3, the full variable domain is DGGITQSPKYLFRKEGQNVTLSCEQNLNHDAMYWYRQDPGQGLRLIYYSQIVNDFQKGDIAEGYSVSREKKESFPLTVTSAQKNPTAFYLCASSIDQGARGYTFGSGTRLTVV.

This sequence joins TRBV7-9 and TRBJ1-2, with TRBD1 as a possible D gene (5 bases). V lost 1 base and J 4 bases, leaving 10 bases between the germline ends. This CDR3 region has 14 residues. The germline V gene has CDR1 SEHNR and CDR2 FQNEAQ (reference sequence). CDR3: CASSLVTERYGYTF. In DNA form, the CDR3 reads TGTGCCAGCAGCTTAGTGACAGAGCGCTATGGCTACACCTTC.

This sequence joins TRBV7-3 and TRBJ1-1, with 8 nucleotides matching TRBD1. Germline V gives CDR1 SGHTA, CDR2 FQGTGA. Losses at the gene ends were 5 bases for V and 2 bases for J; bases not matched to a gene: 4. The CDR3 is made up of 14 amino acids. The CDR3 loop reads CASSPTGGNTEAFF. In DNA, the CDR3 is TGTGCCAGCAGCCCTACAGGGGGAAACACTGAAGCTTTCTTT. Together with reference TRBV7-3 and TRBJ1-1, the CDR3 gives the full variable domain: GAGVSQTPSNKVTEKGKYVELRCDPISGHTALYWYRQSLGQGPEFLIYFQGTGAADDSGLPNDRFFAVRPEGSVSTLKIQRTERGDSAVYLCASSPTGGNTEAFFGQGTRLTVV.

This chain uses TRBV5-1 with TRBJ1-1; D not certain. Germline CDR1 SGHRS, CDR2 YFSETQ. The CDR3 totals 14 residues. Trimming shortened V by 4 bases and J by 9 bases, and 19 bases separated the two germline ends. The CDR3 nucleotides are TGCGCCAGCAGCCGGGAGGTAGGGAATTCTCAAGCTTTCTTT. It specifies CASSREVGNSQAFF.

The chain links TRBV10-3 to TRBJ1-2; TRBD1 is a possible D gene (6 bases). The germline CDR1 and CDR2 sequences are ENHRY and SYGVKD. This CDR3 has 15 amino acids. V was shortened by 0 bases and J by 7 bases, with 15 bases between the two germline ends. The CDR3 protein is CAISESARGGAGYTF. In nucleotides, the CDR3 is TGTGCCATCAGTGAGTCTGCCAGGGGCGGTGCTGGCTACACCTTC.

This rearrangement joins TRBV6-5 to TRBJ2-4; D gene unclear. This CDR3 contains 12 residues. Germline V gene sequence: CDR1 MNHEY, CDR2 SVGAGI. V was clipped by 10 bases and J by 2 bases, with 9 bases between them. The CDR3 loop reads CATFGTKNIQYF. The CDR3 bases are TGTGCCACCTTTGGCACCAAAAACATTCAGTACTTC.

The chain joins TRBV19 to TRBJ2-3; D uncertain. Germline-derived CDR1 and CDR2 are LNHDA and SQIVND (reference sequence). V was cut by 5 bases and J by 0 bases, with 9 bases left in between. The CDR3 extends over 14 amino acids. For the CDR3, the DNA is TGTGCCAGTAGTCCCTTTTCTAGCACAGATACGCAGTATTTT. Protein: CASSPFSSTDTQYF.

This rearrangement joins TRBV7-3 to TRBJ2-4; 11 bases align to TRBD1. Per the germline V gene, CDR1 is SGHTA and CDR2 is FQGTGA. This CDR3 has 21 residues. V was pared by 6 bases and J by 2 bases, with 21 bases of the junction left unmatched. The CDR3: CASRRLLRRDRGMVTKNIQYF. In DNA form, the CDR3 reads TGTGCCAGCAGAAGGCTCCTCCGCCGGGACAGGGGGATGGTGACCAAAAACATTCAGTACTTC.

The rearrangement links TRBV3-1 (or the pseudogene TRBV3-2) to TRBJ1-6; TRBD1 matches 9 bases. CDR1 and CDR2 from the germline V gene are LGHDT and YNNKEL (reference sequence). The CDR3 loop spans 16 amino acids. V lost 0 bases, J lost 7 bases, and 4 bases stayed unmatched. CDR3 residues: CASSQDRDRGNSPLHF. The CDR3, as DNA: TGTGCCAGCAGCCAAGATCGCGACAGGGGGAATTCACCCCTCCACTTT.

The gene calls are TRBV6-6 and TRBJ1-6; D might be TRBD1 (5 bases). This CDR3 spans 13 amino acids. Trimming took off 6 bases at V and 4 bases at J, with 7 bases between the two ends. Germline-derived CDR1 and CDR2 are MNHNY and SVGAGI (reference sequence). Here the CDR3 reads CASSGQYNSPLHF. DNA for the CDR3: TGTGCCAGCAGCGGACAATATAATTCACCCCTCCACTTT.